These 17 T cell receptor beta chains were all obtained from the same sample, sequenced in a study of cytomegalovirus exposure and HLA in healthy donors. The study ran its PCR with 60 Vbeta and 13 Jbeta primers. The method was immunoSEQ multiplex PCR; TCRdb's version includes in-frame clones alone and lacks a portion of them. The sample lists 100,000 to 150,000 clones, about 78% occurring once. Sequencing was done on a sample of PBMCs. These receptors came from a human donor in good health.

The chain recombines TRBV27 with TRBJ1-4; no definite D call. The CDR3 extends over 14 amino acids. The germline V gene encodes CDR1 MNHEY and CDR2 SMNVEV (reference sequence). Trimming took 2 bases from V and 6 from J, leaving 10 bases between them. The CDR3 DNA follows: TGTGCCAGCAGTTTAGGCAGGCAAGATGAAAAACTGTTTTTT. Amino acids: CASSLGRQDEKLFF.

This clone was observed a few times. The rearrangement joins TRBV7-9 to TRBJ1-2, with unresolved D. V dropped 5 bases and J dropped 0 bases, with 22 bases sitting between them. The germline V gene encodes CDR1 SEHNR and CDR2 FQNEAQ (reference sequence). This CDR3 has 18 residues. The CDR3 bases are TGTGCCAGCAGCCCATTACGCGCGGGGAGTCCGTCTAACTATGGCTACACCTTC. This codes for CASSPLRAGSPSNYGYTF.

The chain has TRBV7-8 and TRBJ1-3; D remains ambiguous. The CDR3 totals 15 residues. Trimming left V 2 bases short and J 2 bases short, with 10 bases between. The germline V gene encodes CDR1 SGHVS and CDR2 FQNEAQ. Here the CDR3 reads CASSLRSWAGNTIYF. DNA for the CDR3: TGTGCCAGCAGCTTACGGAGCTGGGCTGGAAACACCATATATTTT. Together with reference TRBV7-8 and TRBJ1-3, the CDR3 gives the full variable domain: GAGVSQSPRYKVAKRGQDVALRCDPISGHVSLFWYQQALGQGPEFLTYFQNEAQLDKSGLPSDRFFAERPEGSVSTLKIQRTQQEDSAVYLCASSLRSWAGNTIYFGEGSWLTVV.

The chain uses TRBV28 and TRBJ1-2; no reliable D call. From germline, CDR1 is MDHEN and CDR2 SYDVKM. Trimming took 2 bases from V and 5 from J, leaving 3 bases between them. The CDR3 sequence is 11 residues long. The CDR3: CASSLQYGYTF. CDR3 nucleotides: TGTGCCAGCAGTTTACAGTATGGCTACACCTTC.

This clone has only a few counts. The chain combines TRBV7-3 with TRBJ1-4; D might be TRBD1 (6 bases). The germline V gene encodes CDR1 SGHTA and CDR2 FQGTGA. The CDR3 has 15 amino acids. The germline V and J ends were trimmed by 5 bases and 7 bases, with 17 bases remaining between them. CDR3 coding DNA: TGTGCCAGCAGCCCCCGGCAGGGGCGAGGTGAAAAACTGTTTTTT. The encoded protein is CASSPRQGRGEKLFF.

This clone was picked up a small number of times. The V call is TRBV5-1, the J call TRBJ1-1; TRBD1 agrees at 8 bases. V was pared by 6 bases and J by 4 bases, with 8 bases of the junction left unmatched. CDR1 and CDR2 from the germline V gene are SGHRS and YFSETQ. The CDR3 contains 14 residues. Here the CDR3 reads CASKQGARVTEAFF. In DNA form, the CDR3 reads TGCGCCAGCAAGCAGGGGGCAAGGGTCACTGAAGCTTTCTTT.

The rearrangement uses TRBV30 and TRBJ2-5; 8 bases map to TRBD1. The J call may be mistaken, given a closer DNA end match to TRBJ2-7. Germline lookup yields CDR1 GTSNPN and CDR2 SVGIG (reference sequence). There are 15 residues in the CDR3. CDR3 in amino acids: CAWSVRGQGDYEQYF. CDR3 nucleotides: TGTGCCTGGAGTGTACGTGGACAGGGTGACTACGAGCAGTACTTC.

This clone turned up a few times. V is TRBV6-1 and J is TRBJ2-3; a possible D gene is TRBD1 (6 bases). This CDR3 spans 14 amino acids. Trimming pared 7 bases from V and 4 bases from J, leaving 15 bases between. Germline V CDR1 and CDR2: MNHNS, SASEGT. The CDR3 DNA is TGTGCCAGCATGGGACAAAGGGGCTCAGATACGCAGTATTTT. This codes for CASMGQRGSDTQYF.

The J gene is TRBJ2-2, the V gene TRBV4-2; possible D gene TRBD1, 8 bases. Germline V CDR1 and CDR2: LGHNA, YNFKEQ. CDR3 size: 16 residues. V lost 3 bases and J 5 bases, leaving 16 bases between the germline ends. Here the CDR3 DNA reads TGTGCCAGCAGCCATACAGGGGGGGAGGGAACCGGGGAGCTGTTTTTT. This gives the protein CASSHTGGEGTGELFF.

V usage is TRBV14 and J usage is TRBJ1-2, with D unresolved. The V and J ends lost 1 base and 1 base respectively, with 13 bases between them. The CDR3 runs 16 residues. The germline V gene encodes CDR1 SGHDN and CDR2 FVKESK. The CDR3 DNA sequence: TGTGCCAGCAGCCAAGGAGGGAGACCGCATAACTATGGCTACACCTTC. Protein sequence: CASSQGGRPHNYGYTF.

On this clone itself: One junction end does not reproduce the germline sequence, and a read error may be involved. This chain uses TRBV14 with TRBJ2-5, with a weak D call TRBD2 (6 bases). The CDR3 has 16 residues. Germline values: CDR1 SGHDN, CDR2 FVKESK. For the CDR3, the DNA is TGTGCCGGCAGCCCCCCCGGCGGGATGATACAAGAGACCCAGTACTTC. Translation: CAGSPPGGMIQETQYF.

The chain is built from TRBV6-6 and TRBJ2-1; 12 bases match TRBD2. V shed 6 bases, J shed 4 bases, and the junction held 4 bases outside the gene matches. The CDR3 consists of 15 residues. Per the germline V gene, CDR1 is MNHNY and CDR2 is SVGAGI (reference sequence). The CDR3 sequence: CASSPSGGGYNEQFF. The CDR3 region has the DNA TGTGCCAGCAGCCCTAGCGGGGGGGGATACAATGAGCAGTTCTTC.

The rearrangement links TRBV6-1 to TRBJ1-5, with D maybe TRBD1 (5 bases). Trimming removed 1 base from V and 6 bases from J, with 16 bases in between. Germline lookup yields CDR1 MNHNS and CDR2 SASEGT. The CDR3 contains 16 residues. This chain's CDR3 is CASSEVVVTGVQPQHF. The DNA for the CDR3 is TGTGCCAGCAGTGAAGTTGTAGTAACGGGGGTTCAGCCCCAGCATTTT.

This clone occurred once. The chain combines TRBV9 with TRBJ2-1; 7 positions agree with TRBD2. Germline values: CDR1 SGDLS, CDR2 YYNGEE. The CDR3 runs to 13 residues. J lost 9 bases, V lost 0 bases, and 3 bases had no gene match. The CDR3 sequence: CASSVAGRREQFF. The DNA of the CDR3 is TGTGCCAGCAGCGTAGCCGGGAGGCGTGAGCAGTTCTTC.

The gene calls are TRBV7-2 and TRBJ2-3; 8 bases align to TRBD1. With 4 bases clipped from V and 1 base from J, the junction kept 7 bases outside the gene matches. The CDR3 is 16 amino acids. CDR1 is SGHTA, CDR2 FQGNSA, per germline. The CDR3 DNA reads as TGTGCCAGCAGCTCGCAGGGGGCGAAGGGCACAGATACGCAGTATTTT. Protein product: CASSSQGAKGTDTQYF.

This clone was counted only a few times. V and J are TRBV7-2 and TRBJ1-5; no reliable D call. With 5 bases removed from V and 0 bases from J, the gap between germline ends came to 14 bases. Per the germline V gene, CDR1 is SGHTA and CDR2 is FQGNSA. The CDR3 is 16 residues long. This CDR3 reads CASSRLSPYSNQPQHF. CDR3 DNA sequence: TGTGCCAGCAGCAGACTCTCACCTTATAGCAATCAGCCCCAGCATTTT.

The J gene is TRBJ2-3, the V gene TRBV2; 11 positions match TRBD2. J lost 6 bases, V lost 7 bases, and 6 bases had no gene match. Germline V gene data show CDR1 as SNHLY and CDR2 as FYNNEI. CDR3 size: 14 residues. CDR3 nucleotides: TGTGCCAGCAAAACTAGCGGGAGCGGGGATACGCAGTATTTT. Translated: CASKTSGSGDTQYF.